The T cell receptor beta chain described here comes from a study of blood T cell repertoires in COVID-19. Cohort assignment relied on participant-reported clinical history. CDR1 and CDR2 (germline): MDHEN, SYDVKM. V was shortened by 2 bases and J by 1 base, with 10 bases between the two germline ends. The CDR3 runs to 15 residues. Profiled with immunoSEQ multiplex PCR; TCRdb holds only in-frame clones, not every one. The data show 110,000 to 150,000 clones, with roughly 88% seen just once and approximately 4.5% held by the top ten. The clonotype originates from a man aged 45-65 years who had recovered from COVID-19. V is TRBV28 and J is TRBJ2-3, with D unresolved. Sequencing was carried out using PBMCs or T cells enriched from blood (not recorded which). CDR3 protein: CASSLEWARTDTQYF. In nucleotides, the CDR3 is TGTGCCAGCAGTTTAGAATGGGCCCGCACAGATACGCAGTATTTT.